This T cell receptor (beta chain) emerged from a study of tumor-infiltrating lymphocytes in primary liver carcinoma. A primer in the constant region served to generate TCR beta cDNA from roughly 520 ng of total RNA. Generation of the TCR beta libraries relied on three nested multiplex PCR rounds using slightly modified ARM-PCR. The first two PCR rounds, approximately 10 cycles each, used TRBV1-TRBV30 forward primers and a C-beta reverse primer. Each CDR3 protein gets one entry after TCRdb re-called the multiplex PCR reads with MiXCR. This table holds roughly 120,000 distinct CDR3 sequences, roughly 75% found once. CDR1 is SGHAT, CDR2 FQNNGV, per germline. The CDR3 has 17 residues. Trimming took 2 bases from V and 6 from J, leaving 20 bases between them. Starting material for RNA and DNA co-extraction consisted of roughly 19-30 mg of unsorted bulk tissue.

The clonotype comes from a woman aged 55-75 years with primary liver carcinoma and hepatitis B virus infection. The sample taken for sequencing was tumor-adjacent normal liver tissue. The chain recombines TRBV11-2 with TRBJ2-1, with D unresolved. For the CDR3, the DNA is TGTGCCAGCAGCTTAAACCCGACAACGTTCTTCAGCAATGAGCAGTTCTTC. It codes for CASSLNPTTFFSNEQFF.